The 17 T cell receptor beta chains listed next were all sequenced from one sample in a study of T cells expressing NK-cell markers. TCRdb reprocessed the 5' RACE reads and reports one entry per CDR3 protein, with no DNA. Its clone listing holds 150,000 to 180,000 distinct CDR3 sequences. The sample comprised blood T cells: a sorted CD56 or NKG2C T cell subset, CD4+ or CD8+ T cells, or bulk PBMC T cells (not recorded which). These receptors were taken from a woman between 45 and 60 years old in good health.

The chain recombines TRBV12-3 or TRBV12-4 with TRBJ2-5; without DNA, the TCRdb call of TRBD2 cannot be checked. CDR3 length: 17 residues. The CDR3 reads CASSSPTGTRLGETQYF.

The chain is built from TRBV7-8 and TRBJ2-2. CDR1 and CDR2 (germline): SGHVS, FQNEAQ. The CDR3 totals 15 residues. This CDR3 is CASSFSVANTGELFF.

The gene calls are TRBV9 and TRBJ2-4; absent DNA, TCRdb's TRBD1 call cannot be checked. The CDR3 is 14 residues long. Germline assignment: CDR1 SGDLS and CDR2 YYNGEE. CDR3: CASSASGQLDIQYF.

This chain links TRBV12-3 or TRBV12-4 with TRBJ2-7. There are 14 residues in the CDR3. CDR3 region: CASSLTHSSYEQYF.

The V and J genes are TRBV5-1 and TRBJ2-3; as DNA is missing, the TRBD2 call by TCRdb cannot be tested. The CDR3 totals 16 residues. Germline values: CDR1 SGHRS, CDR2 YFSETQ. CDR3 region: CASSFSSGTNTDTQYF.

The chain employs TRBV20-1 and TRBJ1-1; TCRdb calls TRBD1, which cannot be checked without DNA. Germline CDR1 DFQATT, CDR2 SNEGSKA (reference sequence). This CDR3 is 15 amino acids long. The chain's CDR3 is CSAIRDSNMNTEAFF.

This rearrangement joins TRBV4-1 to TRBJ2-3; TCRdb names TRBD1, which stays unverified in the absence of DNA. Germline V gives CDR1 MGHRA, CDR2 YSYEKL. The CDR3 covers 16 residues. The CDR3 here is CASSHPVRDRGDTQYF.

The gene calls are TRBV12-3 or TRBV12-4 and TRBJ2-3; TCRdb indicates TRBD2, and absent DNA this call remains unverified. The CDR3 runs 14 residues. CDR3 loop: CANSPTESTDTQYF.

This clonotype is classed as medium-sized by frequency. The J gene is TRBJ2-5, the V gene TRBV6-4; with no DNA, the TCRdb D assignment of TRBD2 cannot be verified. Germline-derived CDR1 and CDR2 are MRHNA and SNTAGT. The CDR3 has 15 residues. CDR3: CASSDGTSGQETQYF.

V gene TRBV20-1 combines with J gene TRBJ1-2; TCRdb picks TRBD1, but there is no DNA to check that call. The CDR3 contains 15 residues. The germline V gene encodes CDR1 DFQATT and CDR2 SNEGSKA (reference sequence). CDR3 in amino acids: CSARELRVPGDGYTF.

The chain recombines TRBV6-6 with TRBJ1-5. Germline V gives CDR1 MNHNY, CDR2 SVGAGI (reference sequence). The CDR3 totals 15 residues. This CDR3 is CASSGFRVGNQPQHF.

V and J are TRBV5-6 and TRBJ2-3; the TRBD1 assignment by TCRdb is unverifiable without DNA. Germline CDR1 SGHDT, CDR2 YYEEEE. This CDR3 is built from 15 residues. The CDR3 is CASSYGPAVTDTQYF.

The V and J genes are TRBV9 and TRBJ2-3; absent DNA, TCRdb's TRBD2 call cannot be checked. CDR1 and CDR2 from the germline V gene are SGDLS and YYNGEE. CDR3 length: 14 residues. CDR3 region: CASREAGIADTQYF.

This rearrangement joins TRBV6-1 to TRBJ2-5; the TRBD2 assignment by TCRdb is unverifiable without DNA. The CDR3 sequence is 19 residues long. Per germline, CDR1 MNHNS and CDR2 SASEGT. The chain's CDR3 is CASSEWAMALGTTQETQYF.

The rearrangement uses TRBV20-1 and TRBJ2-7; TCRdb outputs TRBD2, but without DNA this stays unchecked. From germline, CDR1 is DFQATT and CDR2 SNEGSKA (reference sequence). The CDR3 loop spans 13 amino acids. The CDR3 reads CSATSPNTYEQYF.

The chain joins TRBV3-1 to TRBJ1-2; TCRdb's D call of TRBD1 is untestable without DNA. The CDR3 runs to 15 residues. Germline V lookup: CDR1 LGHDT, CDR2 YNNKEL (reference sequence). CDR3 residues: CASSPSGQRMWGYTF.

V gene TRBV7-8 combines with J gene TRBJ1-6; the TCRdb call, TRBD1, lacks DNA for checking. CDR3 length equals 15 residues. Per germline, CDR1 SGHVS and CDR2 FQNEAQ. Here the CDR3 reads CASSLGTGANSPLHF.